A single T cell receptor beta chain is shown here with its context. What it recognizes is unknown. This sample stems from a study of cytomegalovirus exposure and HLA in healthy donors. PCR involved 60 Vbeta and 13 Jbeta primers. Sequencing was performed with immunoSEQ multiplex PCR; in TCRdb, only in-frame clones are kept and a portion is missing. The sample lists 150,000 to 180,000 clones, about 68% occurring once. CDR3 size: 16 residues. From germline, CDR1 is LNHNV and CDR2 YYDKDF (reference sequence). V was pared by 0 bases and J by 0 bases, with 9 bases between. Study-wide findings and caveats: Sequencing had likely introduced a cluster of highly shared sequence variants as an artifact.

Sequencing used PBMCs. This clonotype originated in a man aged 30 to 45 in good health and CMV-seronegative. V is TRBV15 and J is TRBJ2-1, with D unresolved. CDR3 amino acids: CATSRDPVSSYNEQFF. For the CDR3, the DNA is TGTGCCACCAGCAGAGATCCGGTAAGCTCCTACAATGAGCAGTTCTTC.